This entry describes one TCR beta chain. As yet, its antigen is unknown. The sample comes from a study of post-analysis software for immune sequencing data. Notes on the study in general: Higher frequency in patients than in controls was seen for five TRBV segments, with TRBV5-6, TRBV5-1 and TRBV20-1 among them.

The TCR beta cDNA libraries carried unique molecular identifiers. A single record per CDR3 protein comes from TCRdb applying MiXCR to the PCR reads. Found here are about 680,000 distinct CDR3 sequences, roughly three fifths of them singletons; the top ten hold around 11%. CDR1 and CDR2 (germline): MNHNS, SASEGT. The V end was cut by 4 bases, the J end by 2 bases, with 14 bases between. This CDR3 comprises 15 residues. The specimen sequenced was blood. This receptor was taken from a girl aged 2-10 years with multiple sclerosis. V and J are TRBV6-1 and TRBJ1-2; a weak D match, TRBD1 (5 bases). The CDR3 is CASSARSAGNYGYTF. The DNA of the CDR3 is TGTGCCAGCAGTGCCCGTTCGGCAGGGAACTATGGCTACACCTTC.